Following are 27 T cell receptor beta chains from one sample sequenced in a study of T cells expressing NK-cell markers. TCRdb reanalyzed the 5' RACE reads, giving one entry per CDR3 protein sequence and no DNA. This sample contains some 440,000 distinct CDR3 sequences. What was sequenced was blood T cells: a sorted CD56 or NKG2C T cell subset, CD4+ or CD8+ T cells, or bulk PBMC T cells (not recorded which). Receptors originate from a woman aged 50 to 60 in good health.

The J gene is TRBJ2-3, the V gene TRBV6-6; checking the TCRdb D call of TRBD2 is not possible without DNA. Germline-derived CDR1 and CDR2 are MNHNY and SVGAGI (reference sequence). CDR3 length: 13 residues. The CDR3 spells CASQSGYTDTQYF.

This chain joins TRBV6-5 and TRBJ2-1; TCRdb designates TRBD1, a call that cannot be tested without DNA. CDR1 is MNHEY and CDR2 is SVGAGI in the germline V gene. The CDR3 consists of 15 residues. The CDR3 spells CASSYAGTGFSEQFF.

J is TRBJ2-3 and V is TRBV12-3 or TRBV12-4. The CDR3 is 16 residues long. The CDR3 spells CASSLKVGSTTDTQYF.

The V and J genes are TRBV29-1 and TRBJ1-1; without DNA, the TCRdb call of TRBD1 cannot be checked. The CDR3 contains 13 residues. CDR1 and CDR2 (germline): SQVTM, ANQGSEA. The CDR3 region is CSARPQGNTEAFF.

V gene TRBV4-1 combines with J gene TRBJ2-3; TCRdb selects TRBD2, and the lack of DNA leaves this call unchecked. CDR1 MGHRA and CDR2 YSYEKL come from the germline V gene. There are 16 residues in the CDR3. The CDR3: CASSQVLRARTDTQYF.

J is TRBJ2-1 and V is TRBV10-1; TCRdb picks TRBD1, but there is no DNA to check that call. The CDR3 has 15 amino acids. CDR1 and CDR2 (germline): WNHNN, SYGVQD (reference sequence). The CDR3 protein is CASSPGQGFSREQFF.

The rearrangement links TRBV28 to TRBJ1-4; the D gene TCRdb calls, TRBD1, cannot be checked with no DNA. CDR1 is MDHEN and CDR2 is SYDVKM in the germline V gene. This CDR3 has 15 residues. CDR3 in amino acids: CASSLPRQGGEKLFF.

CDR3 sequence reads: CASSLAILRVLSSYNEQFF. The gene calls are TRBV7-8 and TRBJ2-1. CDR1 is SGHVS, CDR2 FQNEAQ, per germline. The CDR3 is made up of 19 amino acids.

CDR3 sequence: CASSRFAENYGDTQYF. The J gene is TRBJ2-3, the V gene TRBV11-2. CDR1 is SGHAT, CDR2 FQNNGV, per germline. The CDR3 runs to 16 residues. The full variable domain, completed using reference TRBV11-2 and TRBJ2-3, is EAGVAQSPRYKIIEKRQSVAFWCNPISGHATLYWYQQILGQGPKLLIQFQNNGVVDDSQLPKDRFSAERLKGVDSTLKIQPAKLEDSAVYLCASSRFAENYGDTQYFGPGTRLTVL.

This chain links TRBV7-8 with TRBJ2-3; TCRdb designates TRBD2, a call that cannot be tested without DNA. This CDR3 is 16 amino acids long. Germline V gene data show CDR1 as SGHVS and CDR2 as FQNEAQ. The CDR3 region is CASSPTRLASTDTQYF.

The CDR3 spells CASSSPRANTEAFF. The chain has TRBV11-3 and TRBJ1-1; the TCRdb D gene call, TRBD1, has no DNA to confirm it. Germline CDR1 is SGHNT and CDR2 is YENEEA. CDR3 size: 14 residues. Based on the CDR3 plus reference TRBV11-3 and TRBJ1-1, the full variable domain is EAGVVQSPRYKIIEKKQPVAFWCNPISGHNTLYWYLQNLGQGPELLIRYENEEAVDDSQLPKDRFSAERLKGVDSTLKIQPAELGDSAVYLCASSSPRANTEAFFGQGTRLTVV.

This chain's CDR3 is CASSEVTVRGHTDTQYF. The J gene is TRBJ2-3, the V gene TRBV4-2; TCRdb gives TRBD1 as the D gene, but with no DNA this cannot be confirmed. Germline CDR1 is LGHNA and CDR2 is YNFKEQ. The CDR3 runs to 17 residues.

The chain is built from TRBV25-1 and TRBJ2-1. The CDR3 extends over 11 amino acids. Germline V gives CDR1 MGHDK, CDR2 SYGVNS. CDR3: CASSEVSEQFF.

The V gene is TRBV5-1, the J gene TRBJ1-1; TCRdb calls TRBD1, which cannot be checked without DNA. The CDR3 consists of 17 residues. CDR1 is SGHRS and CDR2 is YFSETQ in the germline V gene. Here the CDR3 reads CASTLSGTGGGGTEAFF.

The chain has TRBV5-1 and TRBJ2-4; there is no DNA to check the TCRdb D call of TRBD2. The CDR3 loop spans 14 amino acids. CDR1 is SGHRS and CDR2 is YFSETQ in the germline V gene. CDR3 in amino acids: CASSYGQSGNIQYF.

The rearrangement uses TRBV12-3 or TRBV12-4 and TRBJ1-1. This CDR3 has 11 amino acids. The CDR3 spells CASRENTEAFF.

The chain is built from TRBV30 and TRBJ2-3. The germline V gene has CDR1 GTSNPN and CDR2 SVGIG (reference sequence). The length of the CDR3 is 12 residues. CDR3 amino acids: CAWSSGFDTQYF. Full variable domain (remainder filled in from reference TRBV30 and TRBJ2-3): SQTIHQWPATLVQPVGSPLSLECTVEGTSNPNLYWYRQAAGRGLQLLFYSVGIGQISSEVPQNLSASRPQDRQFILSSKKLLLSDSGFYLCAWSSGFDTQYFGPGTRLTVL.

V and J are TRBV2 and TRBJ2-7. Germline V CDR1 and CDR2: SNHLY, FYNNEI. The CDR3 has 15 amino acids. CDR3 in amino acids: CASSEWPTKSYEQYF.

The chain is built from TRBV2 and TRBJ2-1; lacking DNA, the TRBD1 call made by TCRdb goes unchecked. Germline loops: CDR1 SNHLY, CDR2 FYNNEI. The CDR3 covers 14 residues. CDR3 sequence reads: CATYRQDLRDEQFF.

V is TRBV29-1 and J is TRBJ2-5; lacking DNA, the TRBD2 call made by TCRdb goes unchecked. The V gene's germline CDR1 is SQVTM and CDR2 ANQGSEA. The CDR3 runs 12 residues. The CDR3 here is CSVGVTQETQYF.

The V gene is TRBV18, the J gene TRBJ1-1; the D gene TCRdb calls, TRBD1, cannot be checked with no DNA. Germline assignment: CDR1 KGHSH and CDR2 LQKENI. The CDR3 runs 15 residues. The CDR3 loop is CASSPLLRGLNEAFF.

The chain joins TRBV5-1 to TRBJ2-1; TCRdb picks TRBD1, but there is no DNA to check that call. Germline V gene lookup returns CDR1 SGHRS and CDR2 YFSETQ. This CDR3 is 14 amino acids long. The CDR3 loop reads CASSLFSGAGEQFF.

The chain carries TRBV9 and TRBJ2-1. The CDR3 runs to 15 residues. Germline assignment: CDR1 SGDLS and CDR2 YYNGEE. The CDR3 spells CASSVGPDEYNEQFF. Combining the CDR3 with reference TRBV9 and TRBJ2-1 gives the whole variable domain DSGVTQTPKHLITATGQRVTLRCSPRSGDLSVYWYQQSLDQGLQFLIQYYNGEERAKGNILERFSAQQFPDLHSELNLSSLELGDSALYFCASSVGPDEYNEQFFGPGTRLTVL.

This chain links TRBV5-1 with TRBJ2-5; TCRdb's D call, TRBD2, is unchecked because there is no DNA. Germline CDR1 reads SGHRS; CDR2 reads YFSETQ. The CDR3 runs 15 residues. Here the CDR3 reads CASSRTGPHGETQYF.

The genes are TRBV3-1 and TRBJ1-5; TCRdb calls TRBD1, which cannot be checked without DNA. CDR1 is LGHDT and CDR2 is YNNKEL in the germline V gene (reference sequence). The CDR3 length is 14 residues. The CDR3 reads CASSQAGIGQPQHF.

The chain is built from TRBV11-1 and TRBJ2-3. In germline, CDR1 is SGHAT, CDR2 FQDESV (reference sequence). This CDR3 is 12 amino acids long. CDR3 in amino acids: CASSTHSDTQYF. Full variable domain (remainder filled in from reference TRBV11-1 and TRBJ2-3): EAEVAQSPRYKITEKSQAVAFWCDPISGHATLYWYRQILGQGPELLVQFQDESVVDDSQLPKDRFSAERLKGVDSTLKIQPAELGDSAMYLCASSTHSDTQYFGPGTRLTVL.

The chain couples TRBV2 to TRBJ1-5. The CDR3 sequence is 11 residues long. CDR1 and CDR2 from the germline V gene are SNHLY and FYNNEI. The CDR3 loop reads CASSPGRAQHF.